This T cell receptor beta chain was sequenced for a study of blood T cell repertoires in COVID-19. Study information: The cDNA or gDNA used as material had been derived from T cells, B-cell-depleted T cells, or PBMCs.

With 4 bases removed from V and 3 bases from J, the gap between germline ends came to 14 bases. CDR3 length: 15 amino acids. Using immunoSEQ multiplex PCR, the repertoire was profiled, and TCRdb retains in-frame clones only, with some absent. Of roughly 250,000 clones listed, roughly 82% are singletons. The sequenced material came from PBMCs or T cells enriched from blood (not recorded which). The chain joins TRBV5-3 to TRBJ1-5, with D possibly TRBD1 on 5 matching bases. TRBV5-3 falls under the ORF class, with uncertain function. The receptor was derived from a woman in her fifties or sixties who had recovered from COVID-19. The DNA of the CDR3 is TGTGCCAGAAGCCATCTAGACAGTCTCAATCAGCCCCAGCATTTT. It translates to CARSHLDSLNQPQHF.